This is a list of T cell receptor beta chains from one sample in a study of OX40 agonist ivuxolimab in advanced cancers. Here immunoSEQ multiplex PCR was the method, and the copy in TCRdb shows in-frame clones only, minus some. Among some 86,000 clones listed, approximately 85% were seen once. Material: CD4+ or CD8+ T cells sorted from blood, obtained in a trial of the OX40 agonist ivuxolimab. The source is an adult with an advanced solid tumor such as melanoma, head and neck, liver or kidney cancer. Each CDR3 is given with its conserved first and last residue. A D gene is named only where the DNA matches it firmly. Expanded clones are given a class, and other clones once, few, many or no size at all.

TGTGCCAGTGCCAAACTACCGGGACAGGGGGAGAACGAGCAGTACTTC	CASAKLPGQGENEQYF	TRBJ2-7	-	TRBV18	TRBD1
TGTGCCAGCAGGCCCCCGGGATCCTACGAGCAGTACTTC	CASRPPGSYEQYF	TRBJ2-7	-	TRBV28	-
TGTGCCAGCAGCCCCGGGACAGGGTGGACCCAGTACTTC	CASSPGTGWTQYF	TRBJ2-5	-	TRBV7-9	TRBD1
TGTGCCAGCTCACCGCGGGACAGGGGGTCCTACGAGCAGTACTTC	CASSPRDRGSYEQYF	TRBJ2-7	-	TRBV18	TRBD1
TGTGCCAGCAGACAAGGGGATAATGGCTACACCTTC	CASRQGDNGYTF	TRBJ1-2	-	TRBV27	-
TGCGCCAGCAGCCCCCAACAGGGGGCGAATGAGCAGTTCTTC	CASSPQQGANEQFF	TRBJ2-1	-	TRBV5-1	TRBD1
TGTGCCAGCAGCTTGGGTGGGTCAGGGGGAGAGACCCAGTACTTC	CASSLGGSGGETQYF	TRBJ2-5	-	TRBV5-4	TRBD1
TGTGCCAGCAGCGTAGCTGCGGGAGGCCCCACAGATACGCAGTATTTT	CASSVAAGGPTDTQYF	TRBJ2-3	-	TRBV9	TRBD2
TGTGCCAGTAGTATAGGACGCGGGCCATACGAGCAGTACTTC	CASSIGRGPYEQYF	TRBJ2-7	once	TRBV19	-
TGTGCCAGTAGTATCCGATCCTACAATGAGCAGTTCTTC	CASSIRSYNEQFF	TRBJ2-1	-	TRBV19	-
TGTGCCAGCAGCCAAAGTGTAGCGGGAGAGGCGTACGAGCAGTACTTC	CASSQSVAGEAYEQYF	TRBJ2-7	few	TRBV4-2	TRBD2
TGTGCCAGTAGTAGCCGCACAGGGTCCGGGGAGCTGTTTTTT	CASSSRTGSGELFF	TRBJ2-2	-	TRBV19	-
TGTGCCAGCAGCTGGACAGGGATCGGGGAGCTGTTTTTT	CASSWTGIGELFF	TRBJ2-2	-	TRBV5-4	TRBD1
TGTGCCAGCAGCCAAGATAGGATGCGAGGCGAGCAGTTCTTC	CASSQDRMRGEQFF	TRBJ2-1	-	TRBV4-2	-
TGTGCCAGCAGCTTCCCGGGACTAGGGGTCTACGAGCAGTACTTC	CASSFPGLGVYEQYF	TRBJ2-7	-	TRBV7-2	TRBD2
TGCAGCGTGAGGCAGAATACCGGGTACACTGAAGCTTTCTTT	CSVRQNTGYTEAFF	TRBJ1-1	once	TRBV29-1	-
TGTGCCAGCAGCCTGTCGGCAGGGAAAGGGGAGCAGTTCTTC	CASSLSAGKGEQFF	TRBJ2-1	-	TRBV5-4	-
TGTGCCAGCAGTGACACAGGGGCCGACTACAATGAGCAGTTCTTC	CASSDTGADYNEQFF	TRBJ2-1	-	TRBV6-4	TRBD1
TGTGCCTGGTTCAGGGGGGACTACGAGCAGTACTTC	CAWFRGDYEQYF	TRBJ2-7	-	TRBV30	-
TGTGCCTGGAGTGTAGGGACAGGGGGCGTCCGAGGTATCTACGAGCAGTACTTC	CAWSVGTGGVRGIYEQYF	TRBJ2-7	-	TRBV30	TRBD1
TGTGCCAGCAGCTACCCAGACTCTGGGGCCAACGTCCTGACTTTC	CASSYPDSGANVLTF	TRBJ2-6	-	TRBV5-4	-
TGCGCCAGCAGCTTGGGGCAGGGGCTAAACACTGAAGCTTTCTTT	CASSLGQGLNTEAFF	TRBJ1-1	-	TRBV5-1	-
TGTGCCAGCAGGGGACCCGGGGGGTACGAGCAGTACTTC	CASRGPGGYEQYF	TRBJ2-7	-	TRBV2	TRBD2
TGCGCCAGCAGCTTGGGGCGGGACCCCCCCTATCAGCCCCAGCATTTT	CASSLGRDPPYQPQHF	TRBJ1-5	-	TRBV5-1	-
TGCGCCAGCAGATCAGGGTTTGACCAGCCCCAGCATTTT	CASRSGFDQPQHF	TRBJ1-5	-	TRBV5-1	-
TGTGCCAGCAGTGAGACAGGTGAGGACGAGCAGTACTTC	CASSETGEDEQYF	TRBJ2-7	-	TRBV2	-
TGTGCCAGCAGCGAAGGGGGAGCCTACGAGCAGTACTTC	CASSEGGAYEQYF	TRBJ2-7	-	TRBV7-2	-
TGTGCCAGCAGCCCCCAGGGTTTATCCCTCTCTGGGGCCAACGTCCTGACTTTC	CASSPQGLSLSGANVLTF	TRBJ2-6	few	TRBV11-1	-
TGTGCCAGCAGCCCCCAGGGTCAGGAAAAACTGTTTTTT	CASSPQGQEKLFF	TRBJ1-4	-	TRBV16	-
TGTGCCAGCAGCGTAGGTTGGGGGCGAGCGACCGGCACAGATACGCAGTATTTT	CASSVGWGRATGTDTQYF	TRBJ2-3	-	TRBV9	-
TGTGCCAGCAGGTGGGGTGTGAACACTGAAGCTTTCTTT	CASRWGVNTEAFF	TRBJ1-1	-	TRBV2	-
TGTGCCAGCAGCCAGGGGACAGCCCTCTCCTACGAGCAGTACTTC	CASSQGTALSYEQYF	TRBJ2-7	few	TRBV5-4	TRBD1
TGTGCCAGCAGTTGGGGAGTCGGGGAGCTGTTTTTT	CASSWGVGELFF	TRBJ2-2	-	TRBV28	-
TGTGCCAGCAGCTCGATAGCGGGAGCGGGTGAGACCCAGTACTTC	CASSSIAGAGETQYF	TRBJ2-5	-	TRBV7-9	TRBD2
TGTGCCATCAGGGGGACTAGCGGGATTGGGGAGCTGTTTTTT	CAIRGTSGIGELFF	TRBJ2-2	-	TRBV10-3	TRBD2
TGCGCCAGCAGCTTGGATGCGGGCAACACTGAAGCTTTCTTT	CASSLDAGNTEAFF	TRBJ1-1	-	TRBV5-1	-
TGCGCCAGCAGCCCGGCTGGCATGGGCAACACAGATACGCAGTATTTT	CASSPAGMGNTDTQYF	TRBJ2-3	-	TRBV4-1	-
TGTGCCAGCAGTACCACTAGCGGGGCCCAGTACTTC	CASSTTSGAQYF	TRBJ2-5	-	TRBV28	TRBD2
TGCAGTGCCGCCGCATGGACTGAAGCTTTCTTT	CSAAAWTEAFF	TRBJ1-1	once	TRBV20-1	-
TGTGCCAGCAGCCCCGGGGGGAGTGTAACCTACGAGCAGTACTTC	CASSPGGSVTYEQYF	TRBJ2-7	-	TRBV9	TRBD2
TGCAGCCCCAAGTGGCGGGAGGGCGAGCAGTACTTC	CSPKWREGEQYF	TRBJ2-7	-	TRBV29-1	TRBD2
TGTGCCAGCAGCTCCGCCGGAAGTGAGCAGTTCTTC	CASSSAGSEQFF	TRBJ2-1	-	TRBV7-9	-
TGTGCCAGCAGTTCTCACCTGGACAGTCCCCTTGAGCAGTACTTC	CASSSHLDSPLEQYF	TRBJ2-7	-	TRBV11-3	-
TGTGCCTGGGGGGGACCCGCTATGGGGGGTGATACGCAGTATTTT	CAWGGPAMGGDTQYF	TRBJ2-3	-	TRBV30	-
TGCGCCAGCAGTCCAGGGGGTACCATAGGCGGGCAGTACTTC	CASSPGGTIGGQYF	TRBJ2-7	-	TRBV5-1	TRBD1
TGCGCCAGCAGCTCATCAGGGGGAACTGGGGCCAACGTCCTGACTTTC	CASSSSGGTGANVLTF	TRBJ2-6	few	TRBV5-1	TRBD1
TGCGCCAGCAGCTTACGGGGTTTGAACGCTAATGAAAAACTGTTTTTT	CASSLRGLNANEKLFF	TRBJ1-4	-	TRBV5-1	-
TGTGCCAGCAGCCCGTTGACTAGCGGGAGGGCTTACGAGCAGTACTTC	CASSPLTSGRAYEQYF	TRBJ2-7	-	TRBV5-6	TRBD2
TGTGCCAGCAGCTTAGCAGGGGCAGATACGCAGTATTTT	CASSLAGADTQYF	TRBJ2-3	-	TRBV7-9	-
TGTGCCAGCAGTCTGTATGATGGAAACACCATATATTTT	CASSLYDGNTIYF	TRBJ1-3	-	TRBV9	-
TGCGCCAGCAGCCAAGATCGGGCGGGCGGGAGCTTGTACGAGCAGTACTTC	CASSQDRAGGSLYEQYF	TRBJ2-7	-	TRBV4-1	TRBD2
TGTGCCTGGAGCCCGGGGCAGGGCTACGAGCAGTACTTC	CAWSPGQGYEQYF	TRBJ2-7	-	TRBV30	-
TGCGCCAGCCGTGATAGGGGGAGCGAAGATACGCAGTATTTT	CASRDRGSEDTQYF	TRBJ2-3	-	TRBV5-1	-
TGTGCCAGCAACCCAATCCGCCGGAATGAGCAGTTCTTC	CASNPIRRNEQFF	TRBJ2-1	-	TRBV11-2	-
TGTGCCAGCAGCCAAAATTCACCCCTCCACTTT	CASSQNSPLHF	TRBJ1-6	-	TRBV28	-